This entry describes one T cell receptor beta chain. These data belong to a study of long-term antiretroviral therapy in people with HIV. Study-level information: Of all samples, the earliest predate the 2015 immediate-ART recommendation by about a decade.

The CDR3 spans 13 residues. With 0 bases removed from V and 0 bases from J, the gap between germline ends came to 3 bases. From germline, CDR1 is SGDLS and CDR2 YYNGEE. It was version v3.0 of the immunoSEQ assay that was run at survey level. TCRdb keeps only in-frame clones here, not all; method: immunoSEQ multiplex PCR. The sample includes about 33,000 clones, about 80% of them seen just once. Sequencing used unsorted PBMCs, obtained 2 years after starting antiretroviral therapy. The rearrangement links TRBV9 to TRBJ1-2; D is uncertain. This clonotype was sampled from a woman between 50 and 59 years old with HIV. The CDR3 DNA sequence: TGTGCCAGCAGCGTAGACGCTAACTATGGCTACACCTTC. Its protein is CASSVDANYGYTF.